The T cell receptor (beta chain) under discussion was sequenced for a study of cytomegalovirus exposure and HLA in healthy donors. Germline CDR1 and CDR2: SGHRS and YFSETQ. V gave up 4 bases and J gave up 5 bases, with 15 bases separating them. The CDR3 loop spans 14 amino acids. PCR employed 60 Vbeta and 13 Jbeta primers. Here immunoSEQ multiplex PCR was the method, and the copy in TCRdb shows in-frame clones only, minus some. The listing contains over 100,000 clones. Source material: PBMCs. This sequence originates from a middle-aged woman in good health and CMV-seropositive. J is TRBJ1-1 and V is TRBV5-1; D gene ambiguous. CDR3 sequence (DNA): TGCGCCAGCAGCCTGACCCAGGCGGGGACTGAAGCTTTCTTT. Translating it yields CASSLTQAGTEAFF.